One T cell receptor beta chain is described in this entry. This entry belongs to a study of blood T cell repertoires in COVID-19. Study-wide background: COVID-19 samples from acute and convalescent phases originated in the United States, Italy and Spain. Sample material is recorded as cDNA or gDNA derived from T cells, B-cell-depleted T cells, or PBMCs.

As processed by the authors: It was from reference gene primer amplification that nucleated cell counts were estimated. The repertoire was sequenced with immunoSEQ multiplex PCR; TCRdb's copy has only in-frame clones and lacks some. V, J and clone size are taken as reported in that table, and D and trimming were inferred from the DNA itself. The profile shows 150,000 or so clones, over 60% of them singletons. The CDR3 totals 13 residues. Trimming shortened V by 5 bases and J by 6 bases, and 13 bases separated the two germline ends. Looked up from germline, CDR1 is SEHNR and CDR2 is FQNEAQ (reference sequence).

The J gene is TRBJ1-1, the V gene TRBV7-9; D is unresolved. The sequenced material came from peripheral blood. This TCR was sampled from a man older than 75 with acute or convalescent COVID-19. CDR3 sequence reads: CASSPRGIAEAFF. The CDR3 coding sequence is TGTGCCAGCAGCCCCCGAGGAATAGCTGAAGCTTTCTTT.